The next 13 T cell receptor beta chains were all read from a single sample in a study of cytomegalovirus exposure and HLA in healthy donors. PCR involved 60 Vbeta and 13 Jbeta primers. Clones were read by immunoSEQ multiplex PCR, and TCRdb kept only the in-frame ones, dropping some. There are about 190,000 clones in the sample; 80% to 90% occur only once, and about 1.7% lies in the top ten. The specimen sequenced was PBMCs. These receptors were collected from a man aged 40-55 years in good health and CMV-seropositive.

This clone was observed a handful of times. The chain recombines TRBV6-1 with TRBJ2-2; perhaps TRBD1 as D (6 bases). Looked up from germline, CDR1 is MNHNS and CDR2 is SASEGT. V was shortened by 6 bases and J by 8 bases, with 10 bases between the two germline ends. The CDR3 loop spans 12 amino acids. CDR3 sequence: CASRGGEGELFF. The CDR3 DNA reads TGTGCCAGCAGAGGGGGAGAAGGGGAGCTGTTTTTT.

The CDR3: CASSLRPPSALSYNEQFF. The CDR3 nucleotides are TGCGCCAGCAGCTTGAGGCCCCCTAGCGCACTATCCTACAATGAGCAGTTCTTC. J is TRBJ2-1 and V is TRBV5-1; maybe TRBD2 (6 bases). Germline V gene sequence: CDR1 SGHRS, CDR2 YFSETQ. The CDR3 has 18 amino acids. V shed 1 base and J shed 1 base, with 18 bases lying between them.

This rearrangement joins TRBV29-1 to TRBJ2-1, with 7 bases lining up with TRBD1. The CDR3 sequence is 15 residues long. Germline V gene data show CDR1 as SQVTM and CDR2 as ANQGSEA. V was clipped by 6 bases and J by 3 bases; unmatched bases: 11. CDR3 in amino acids: CSVPARQGSYNEQFF. The CDR3 DNA reads as TGCAGCGTGCCGGCCCGACAGGGAAGCTACAATGAGCAGTTCTTC.

The chain has TRBV28 and TRBJ1-2; D not resolved. Trimming shortened V by 2 bases and J by 4 bases, and 5 bases separated the two germline ends. This CDR3 region has 12 residues. CDR1 is MDHEN and CDR2 is SYDVKM in the germline V gene. CDR3 protein: CASSLEGYGYTF. For the CDR3, the DNA is TGTGCCAGCAGTTTAGAGGGCTATGGCTACACCTTC.

Comment on this clone: Sequence at one end of the junction differs from germline and may be a read error. The chain is built from TRBV29-1 and TRBJ2-7; D is ambiguous. The CDR3 length is 12 residues. CDR1 is SQVTM and CDR2 is ANQGSEA in the germline V gene. CDR3 protein: CSARVGPYERYF. CDR3 DNA: TGCAGCGCCCGAGTCGGTCCCTACGAGCGGTACTTC.

The chain has TRBV7-9 and TRBJ2-7; 7 nucleotides match TRBD1. This CDR3 region has 16 residues. Trimming at V came to 0 bases and at J to 2 bases, leaving 7 bases not matched to a gene. Germline V gene lookup returns CDR1 SEHNR and CDR2 FQNEAQ (reference sequence). CDR3 loop: CASSLAIGTEAYEQYF. CDR3 bases: TGTGCCAGCAGCTTAGCGATCGGGACAGAGGCCTACGAGCAGTACTTC.

This chain uses TRBV6-1 with TRBJ1-1; unclear D gene. Trimming pared 7 bases from V and 3 bases from J, leaving 6 bases between. This CDR3 region has 11 residues. Germline V gene sequence: CDR1 MNHNS, CDR2 SASEGT. As DNA, the CDR3 is TGTGCCAGCACTAGTTACACTGAAGCTTTCTTT. Its translation is CASTSYTEAFF.

The rearrangement uses TRBV19 and TRBJ2-1; 15 bases map to TRBD2. The CDR3 loop spans 19 amino acids. J lost 4 bases, V lost 4 bases, and 11 bases had no gene match. Germline lookup yields CDR1 LNHDA and CDR2 SQIVND (reference sequence). CDR3 protein: CASSNPSGLAGGGYNEQFF. CDR3 coding DNA: TGTGCCAGTAGTAACCCCTCGGGACTAGCGGGAGGAGGTTACAATGAGCAGTTCTTC.

The J gene is TRBJ2-2, the V gene TRBV2; no clear D. Trimming stripped 5 bases from V and 8 bases from J, with 6 bases between. The germline CDR1 and CDR2 sequences are SNHLY and FYNNEI. This CDR3 has 11 amino acids. The CDR3 sequence: CASSFEGELFF. CDR3 bases: TGTGCCAGCAGTTTTGAGGGGGAGCTGTTTTTT.

The rearrangement uses TRBV28 and TRBJ2-7, with 8 bases lining up with TRBD2. In germline, CDR1 is MDHEN, CDR2 SYDVKM. The ends lost 6 bases at V and 3 bases at J; junction bases unmatched: 7. This CDR3 has 14 residues. In nucleotides, the CDR3 is TGTGCCAGCAGCCCACTAGCGGCAAACTACGAGCAGTACTTC. Translation: CASSPLAANYEQYF. Full variable domain (remainder filled in from reference TRBV28 and TRBJ2-7): DVKVTQSSRYLVKRTGEKVFLECVQDMDHENMFWYRQDPGLGLRLIYFSYDVKMKEKGDIPEGYSVSREKKERFSLILESASTNQTSMYLCASSPLAANYEQYFGPGTRLTVT.

The chain is built from TRBV10-1 and TRBJ1-2; D ambiguous. CDR3 length: 16 residues. Germline-derived CDR1 and CDR2 are WNHNN and SYGVQD (reference sequence). V dropped 3 bases and J dropped 0 bases, with 14 bases sitting between them. The CDR3: CASSENAAVPNYGYTF. The CDR3, as DNA: TGCGCCAGCAGTGAAAACGCGGCCGTCCCTAACTATGGCTACACCTTC.

The chain has TRBV5-1 and TRBJ2-3, with TRBD2 identical over 8 bases. Germline V gene sequence: CDR1 SGHRS, CDR2 YFSETQ. After removal of 1 base from V and 4 bases from J, the junction contained 5 bases not matched to a gene. This CDR3 is 15 amino acids long. This CDR3 reads CASSLTSGSSDTQYF. The CDR3 DNA follows: TGCGCCAGCAGCTTGACTAGCGGTTCGTCAGATACGCAGTATTTT.

This clone occurred a few times. V is TRBV28 and J is TRBJ2-7; the D gene is possibly TRBD2 (5 bases). Germline lookup yields CDR1 MDHEN and CDR2 SYDVKM. The CDR3 spans 14 residues. Trimming removed 4 bases at V and 4 bases at J, with 14 bases between. CDR3 sequence reads: CASSSLGIAYEQYF. The CDR3, as DNA: TGTGCCAGCAGTTCGTTAGGGATAGCGTACGAGCAGTACTTC. The full variable domain, its missing parts supplied by reference TRBV28 and TRBJ2-7, is DVKVTQSSRYLVKRTGEKVFLECVQDMDHENMFWYRQDPGLGLRLIYFSYDVKMKEKGDIPEGYSVSREKKERFSLILESASTNQTSMYLCASSSLGIAYEQYFGPGTRLTVT.